This T cell receptor (beta chain) was profiled in a study of cytomegalovirus exposure and HLA in healthy donors. In the PCR, 60 Vbeta and 13 Jbeta primers were used. Sequencing was performed with immunoSEQ multiplex PCR; in TCRdb, only in-frame clones are kept and a portion is missing. The repertoire holds around 64,000 clones, 70% to 75% seen once, with roughly 7% in the top ten. Germline values: CDR1 KGHSH, CDR2 LQKENI. V lost 4 bases to trimming and J lost 6 bases, with 10 bases between them. This CDR3 contains 13 residues. The origin of this receptor is a man aged 25-40 years in good health and CMV-seropositive. This chain uses TRBV18 with TRBJ1-5, with no clear D. The sample taken for sequencing was PBMCs. The CDR3 nucleotides read TGTGCCAGCTCACGCGCGGGAAGTCAGCCCCAGCATTTT. As protein: CASSRAGSQPQHF.